The entry below describes one T cell receptor (beta chain). Germline lookup yields CDR1 ENHRY and CDR2 SYGVKD. The V and J ends lost 7 bases and 5 bases respectively, with 17 bases between them. The CDR3 has 15 amino acids. These data come from a study of blood T cell repertoires in COVID-19. Looking at the study overall: The samples span acute and convalescent COVID-19 from the United States, Italy and Spain.

Clones were read by immunoSEQ multiplex PCR, and TCRdb kept only the in-frame ones, dropping some. In the table there are roughly 350,000 clones, roughly 85% of which are singletons. Sequenced input: peripheral blood. The sequence was collected from a woman between 18 and 29 years old with acute or convalescent COVID-19. The rearrangement joins TRBV10-3 to TRBJ1-4, with D perhaps TRBD1 (5 bases). CDR3 sequence: CAIKPGDSKNEKLFF. The CDR3 DNA reads as TGTGCCATCAAACCGGGAGACAGTAAAAATGAAAAACTGTTTTTT.